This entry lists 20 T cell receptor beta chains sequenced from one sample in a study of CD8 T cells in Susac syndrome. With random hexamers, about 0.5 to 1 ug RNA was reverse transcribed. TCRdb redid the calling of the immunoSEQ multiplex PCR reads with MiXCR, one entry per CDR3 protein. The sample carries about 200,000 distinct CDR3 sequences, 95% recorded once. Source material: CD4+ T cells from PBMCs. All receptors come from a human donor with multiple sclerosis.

The CDR3 loop reads CASSPGVGGYTF. Written as DNA, the CDR3 is TGTGCCAGCTCCCCAGGGGTTGGTGGCTACACCTTC. The chain has TRBV2 and TRBJ1-2; possibly TRBD1 for D (6 bases). This CDR3 has 12 residues. Trimming removed 8 bases at V and 7 bases at J, with 14 bases between. Germline CDR1 reads SNHLY; CDR2 reads FYNNEI.

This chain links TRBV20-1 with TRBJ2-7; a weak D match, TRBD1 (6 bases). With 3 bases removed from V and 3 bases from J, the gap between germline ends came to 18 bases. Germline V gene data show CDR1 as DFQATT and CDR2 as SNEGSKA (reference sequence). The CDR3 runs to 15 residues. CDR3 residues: CSARPSFQGIYEQYF. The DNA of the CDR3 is TGCAGTGCTAGGCCCTCCTTTCAGGGGATCTACGAGCAGTACTTC.

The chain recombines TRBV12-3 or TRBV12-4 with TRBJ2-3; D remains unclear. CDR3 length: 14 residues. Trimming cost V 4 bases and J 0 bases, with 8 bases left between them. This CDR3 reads CASSWTASTDTQYF. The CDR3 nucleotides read TGTGCCAGCAGTTGGACGGCTAGCACAGATACGCAGTATTTT.

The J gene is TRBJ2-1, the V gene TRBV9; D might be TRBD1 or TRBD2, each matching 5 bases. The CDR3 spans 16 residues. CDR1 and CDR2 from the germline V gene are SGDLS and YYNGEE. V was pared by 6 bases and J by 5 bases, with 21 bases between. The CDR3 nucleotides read TGTGCCAGCAATCTACCGGGACGCCATCTAGACAATGAGCAGTTCTTC. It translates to CASNLPGRHLDNEQFF.

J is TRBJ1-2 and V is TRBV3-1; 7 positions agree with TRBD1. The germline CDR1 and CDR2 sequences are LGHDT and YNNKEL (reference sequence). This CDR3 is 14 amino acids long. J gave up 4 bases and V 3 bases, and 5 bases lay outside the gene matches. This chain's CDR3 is CASSHQGVPYGYTF. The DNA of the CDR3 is TGTGCCAGCAGCCATCAGGGGGTTCCCTATGGCTACACCTTC.

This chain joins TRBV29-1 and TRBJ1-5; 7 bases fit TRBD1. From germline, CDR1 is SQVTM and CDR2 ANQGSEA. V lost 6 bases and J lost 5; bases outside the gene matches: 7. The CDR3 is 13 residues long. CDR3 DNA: TGCAGCGTACGGACAGGAAAGGATCAGCCCCAGCATTTT. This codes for CSVRTGKDQPQHF.

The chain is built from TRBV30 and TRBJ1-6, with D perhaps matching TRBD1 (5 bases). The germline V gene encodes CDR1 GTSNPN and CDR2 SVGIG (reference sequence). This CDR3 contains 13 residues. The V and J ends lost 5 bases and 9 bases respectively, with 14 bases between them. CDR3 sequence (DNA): TGTGCCTGGGGCCTCGGGGGGTTTTCACCCCTCCACTTT. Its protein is CAWGLGGFSPLHF.

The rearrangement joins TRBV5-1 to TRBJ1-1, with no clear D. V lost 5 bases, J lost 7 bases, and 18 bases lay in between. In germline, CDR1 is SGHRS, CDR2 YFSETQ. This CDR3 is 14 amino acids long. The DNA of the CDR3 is TGCGCCAGCAGACGGGAGCCTTACAAGGGTGAAGCTTTCTTT. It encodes CASRREPYKGEAFF.

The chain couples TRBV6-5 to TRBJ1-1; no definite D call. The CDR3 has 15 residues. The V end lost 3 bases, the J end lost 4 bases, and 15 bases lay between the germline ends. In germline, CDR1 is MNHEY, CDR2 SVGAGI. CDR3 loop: CASSYRGVAGTEAFF. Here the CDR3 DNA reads TGTGCCAGCAGTTATAGAGGCGTTGCAGGCACTGAAGCTTTCTTT.

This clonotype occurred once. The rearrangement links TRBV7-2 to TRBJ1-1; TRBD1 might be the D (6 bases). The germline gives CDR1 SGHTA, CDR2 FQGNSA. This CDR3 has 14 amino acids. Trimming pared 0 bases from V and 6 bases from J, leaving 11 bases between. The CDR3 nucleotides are TGTGCCAGCAGCTTAGCACAGGGAGGCGCTGAAGCTTTCTTT. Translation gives CASSLAQGGAEAFF.

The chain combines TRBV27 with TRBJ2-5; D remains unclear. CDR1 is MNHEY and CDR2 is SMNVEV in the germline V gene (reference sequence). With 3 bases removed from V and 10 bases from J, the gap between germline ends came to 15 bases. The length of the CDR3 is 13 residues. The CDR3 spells CASSLTLDRNQYF. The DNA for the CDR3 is TGTGCCAGCAGTTTGACCCTTGATAGGAACCAGTACTTC.

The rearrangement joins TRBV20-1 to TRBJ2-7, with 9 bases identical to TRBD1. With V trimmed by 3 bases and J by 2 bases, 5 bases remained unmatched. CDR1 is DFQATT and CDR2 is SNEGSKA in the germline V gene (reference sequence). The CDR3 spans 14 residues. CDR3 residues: CSASFGTGTYEQYF. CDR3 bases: TGCAGTGCTAGCTTCGGGACAGGGACCTACGAGCAGTACTTC.

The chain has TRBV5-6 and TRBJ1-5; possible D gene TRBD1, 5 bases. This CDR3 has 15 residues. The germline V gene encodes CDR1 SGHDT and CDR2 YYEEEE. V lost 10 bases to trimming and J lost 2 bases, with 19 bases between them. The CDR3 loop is CAPSDRGSGNQPQHF. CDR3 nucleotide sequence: TGTGCCCCCAGCGATCGGGGCTCTGGCAATCAGCCCCAGCATTTT. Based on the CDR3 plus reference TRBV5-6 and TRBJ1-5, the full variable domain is DAGVTQSPTHLIKTRGQQVTLRCSPKSGHDTVSWYQQALGQGPQFIFQYYEEEERQRGNFPDRFSGHQFPNYSSELNVNALLLGDSALYLCAPSDRGSGNQPQHFGDGTRLSIL.

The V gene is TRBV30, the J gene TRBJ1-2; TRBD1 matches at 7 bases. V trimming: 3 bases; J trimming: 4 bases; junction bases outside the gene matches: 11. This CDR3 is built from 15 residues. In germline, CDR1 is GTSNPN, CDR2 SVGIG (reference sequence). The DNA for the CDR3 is TGTGCCTGGAGCCCAATACAGGGGTGGGGCTATGGCTACACCTTC. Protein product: CAWSPIQGWGYGYTF.

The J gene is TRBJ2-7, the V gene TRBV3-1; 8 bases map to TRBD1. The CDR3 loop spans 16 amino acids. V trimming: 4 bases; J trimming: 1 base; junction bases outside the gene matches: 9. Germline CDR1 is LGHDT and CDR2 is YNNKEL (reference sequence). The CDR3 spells CASSPRFTGGSYEQYF. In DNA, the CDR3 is TGTGCCAGCAGCCCCCGTTTTACAGGGGGATCCTACGAGCAGTACTTC.

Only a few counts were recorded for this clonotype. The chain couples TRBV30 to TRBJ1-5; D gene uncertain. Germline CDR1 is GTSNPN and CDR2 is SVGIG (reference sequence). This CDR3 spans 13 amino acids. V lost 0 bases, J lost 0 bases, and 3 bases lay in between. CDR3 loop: CAWSVDSNQPQHF. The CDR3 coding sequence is TGTGCCTGGAGTGTTGATAGCAATCAGCCCCAGCATTTT.

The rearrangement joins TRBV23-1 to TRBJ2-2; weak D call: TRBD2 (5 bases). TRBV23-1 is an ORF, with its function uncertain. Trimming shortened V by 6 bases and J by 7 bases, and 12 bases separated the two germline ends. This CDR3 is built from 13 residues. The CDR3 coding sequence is TGCGCCAGCAGCAAACTAGGGAGCGGGGAGCTGTTTTTT. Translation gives CASSKLGSGELFF.

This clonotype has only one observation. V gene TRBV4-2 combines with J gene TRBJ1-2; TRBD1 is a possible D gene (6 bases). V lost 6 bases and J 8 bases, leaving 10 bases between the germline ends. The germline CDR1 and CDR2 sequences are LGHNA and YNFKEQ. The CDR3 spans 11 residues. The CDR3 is CASRGGEGYTF. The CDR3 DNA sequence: TGTGCCAGCAGGGGGGGCGAAGGCTACACCTTC.

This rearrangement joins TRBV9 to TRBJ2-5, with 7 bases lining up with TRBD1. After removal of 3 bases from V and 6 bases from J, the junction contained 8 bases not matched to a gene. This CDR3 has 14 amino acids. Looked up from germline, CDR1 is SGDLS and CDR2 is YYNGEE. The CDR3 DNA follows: TGTGCCAGCAGCGGCATGACAGGGTTAAAGACCCAGTACTTC. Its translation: CASSGMTGLKTQYF.

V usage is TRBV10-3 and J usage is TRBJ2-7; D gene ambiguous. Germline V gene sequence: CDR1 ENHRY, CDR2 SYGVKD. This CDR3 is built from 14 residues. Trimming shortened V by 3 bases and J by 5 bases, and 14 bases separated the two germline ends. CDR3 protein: CAISENGSFDEQYF. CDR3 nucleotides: TGTGCCATCAGTGAAAATGGTTCTTTCGACGAGCAGTACTTC.